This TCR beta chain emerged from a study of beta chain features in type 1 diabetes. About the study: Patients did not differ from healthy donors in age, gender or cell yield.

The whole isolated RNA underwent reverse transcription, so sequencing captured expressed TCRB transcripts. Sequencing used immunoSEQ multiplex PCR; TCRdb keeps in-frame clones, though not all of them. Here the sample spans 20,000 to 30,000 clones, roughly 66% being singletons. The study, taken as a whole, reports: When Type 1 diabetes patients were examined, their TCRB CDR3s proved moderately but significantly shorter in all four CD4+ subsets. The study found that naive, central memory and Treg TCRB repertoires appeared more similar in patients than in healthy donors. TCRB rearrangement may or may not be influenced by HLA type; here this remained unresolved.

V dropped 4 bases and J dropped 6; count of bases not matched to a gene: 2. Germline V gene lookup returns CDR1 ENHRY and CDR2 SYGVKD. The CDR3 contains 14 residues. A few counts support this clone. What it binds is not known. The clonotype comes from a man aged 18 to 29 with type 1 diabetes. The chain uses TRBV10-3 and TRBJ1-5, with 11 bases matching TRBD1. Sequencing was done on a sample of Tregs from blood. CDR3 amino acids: CAISGTGGCQPQHF. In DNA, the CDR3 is TGTGCCATCAGTGGGACAGGGGGCTGTCAGCCCCAGCATTTT.